This TCR beta chain was captured by sequencing in a study of shared clonotypes between healthy human individuals. On the study more broadly: Each donor's CD4 naive and CD4 memory cells filled three plates apiece, CD8 naive two, and CD8 memory one. General study points: Generally, naive subsets (rather than memory subsets) showed larger estimated richness.

Assay execution took place at the deep level. Generated by immunoSEQ multiplex PCR, the TCRdb table keeps only in-frame clones and is missing some. The repertoire holds approximately 2.1 million clones, with 85% to 95% as singletons. Comments on this clone: Its antigen is unidentified.

There are 14 residues in the CDR3. Germline V gene sequence: CDR1 SNHLY, CDR2 FYNNEI. Trimming removed 6 bases from V and 3 bases from J, with 12 bases in between. V gene TRBV2 combines with J gene TRBJ2-1; D is uncertain. The specimen was naive CD4+ T cells from PBMCs. Noted subset: CD45RA+ positively selected. The TCR originated in a young man in good health. Some clones in this sample may be carry-over from other donors' samples. The CDR3 is CASRGPGGYNEQFF. CDR3 DNA sequence: TGTGCCAGCAGGGGTCCGGGCGGCTACAATGAGCAGTTCTTC.